This T cell receptor beta chain derives from a study of OX40 agonist ivuxolimab in advanced cancers. Looking at the study overall: In three patients, partial responses were observed, one with hepatocellular carcinoma and two with cutaneous melanoma.

Repertoires were generated with immunoSEQ multiplex PCR, while TCRdb's copy carries only in-frame clones and drops some. The table shows tens of thousands of clones, with around four fifths occurring only once. The CDR3 has 14 residues. The V gene lost 2 bases and the J gene lost 5 bases, with 10 bases spanning the gap. Germline CDR1 and CDR2: MNHEY and SVGAGI. The specimen comprised CD4+ or CD8+ T cells sorted from blood, sampled in a trial of the OX40 agonist ivuxolimab. The chain combines TRBV6-5 with TRBJ1-5; no clear D gene. The TCR was taken from an adult with an advanced solid tumor such as melanoma, head and neck, liver or kidney cancer. The chain's CDR3 is CASSYRYPYQPQHF. The CDR3 DNA is TGTGCCAGCAGTTACCGATACCCCTATCAGCCCCAGCATTTT.